This T cell receptor (beta chain) derives from a study of shared clonotypes between healthy human individuals. Germline CDR1 is MNHNS and CDR2 is SASEGT. With 2 bases removed from V and 0 bases from J, the gap between germline ends came to 8 bases. The CDR3 contains 15 residues. This was a deep-level run. The assay was immunoSEQ multiplex PCR, and TCRdb's table has in-frame clones only and misses some. This table holds roughly 2.2 million clones, approximately 95% found once. The sequenced material came from naive CD4+ T cells from PBMCs. Subset denoted: CD45RA+ positively selected. The chain is built from TRBV6-1 and TRBJ1-3; no reliable D call. The sequence came from a man younger than 35 in good health. Some clones in this sample may be carry-over from other donors' samples. CDR3 bases: TGTGCCAGCAGTGAATGGGCTGTCTCTGGAAACACCATATATTTT. It specifies CASSEWAVSGNTIYF.